The rows below give T cell receptor beta chains drawn from one sample of a study of CD8 T cells in Susac syndrome. TCRdb processed the immunoSEQ multiplex PCR reads anew with MiXCR; each CDR3 protein has one entry. The sample shows more than 150,000 distinct CDR3 sequences, around 96% of them seen only once. Input material: CD8+ T cells from PBMCs. These receptors were obtained from a human donor with multiple sclerosis. Each CDR3 is given with its conserved first and last residue. A D gene is named only where the DNA matches it firmly. Expanded clones get a size class; other rows say once, few or many, or leave the size out.

v_call	j_call	d_call	clone_size	cdr3_aa	cdr3_nt
TRBV2	TRBJ1-1	NA	NA	CASTKRDTEAFF	TGTGCCAGCACGAAACGGGACACTGAAGCTTTCTTT
TRBV12-3/TRBV12-4	TRBJ2-3	NA	NA	CASTHTGDTQYF	TGTGCCAGCACCCATACGGGGGATACGCAGTATTTT
TRBV6-2/TRBV6-3	TRBJ2-3	NA	NA	CASSIGPADTQYF	TGTGCCAGCAGTATCGGGCCCGCAGATACGCAGTATTTT
TRBV20-1	TRBJ1-2	NA	NA	CSAEAAQGSNYGYTF	TGCAGTGCTGAGGCCGCTCAGGGGTCTAACTATGGCTACACCTTC
TRBV29-1	TRBJ2-2	TRBD2	NA	CSVAPVLREGTGELFF	TGCAGCGTTGCTCCTGTCCTGAGGGAGGGGACCGGGGAGCTGTTTTTT
TRBV27	TRBJ2-5	TRBD1	NA	CASRPRGTVQETQYF	TGTGCCAGCAGACCCAGAGGGACAGTACAAGAGACCCAGTACTTC
TRBV20-1	TRBJ2-7	TRBD1	NA	CSANRGDTYEQYF	TGCAGTGCTAACAGGGGGGACACCTACGAGCAGTACTTC
TRBV25-1	TRBJ1-6	NA	NA	CASSDTGMDNSPLHF	TGTGCCAGCAGTGATACAGGGATGGATAATTCACCCCTCCACTTT
TRBV9	TRBJ2-1	TRBD1	NA	CASSGQGSSYNEQFF	TGTGCCAGCAGCGGACAGGGGAGCTCCTACAATGAGCAGTTCTTC
TRBV19	TRBJ1-2	NA	NA	CASKDYGYTF	TGTGCCAGTAAGGACTATGGCTACACCTTC
TRBV5-1	TRBJ2-7	NA	NA	CASSLEPGYEQYF	TGCGCCAGCAGCTTGGAGCCAGGGTACGAGCAGTACTTC
TRBV9	TRBJ2-7	NA	NA	CASSVGGTHSYEQYF	TGTGCCAGCAGCGTAGGTGGGACCCACTCCTACGAGCAGTACTTC
TRBV27	TRBJ2-1	TRBD2	NA	CASKLGTSAYNEQFF	TGTGCCAGCAAATTAGGGACTAGCGCGTACAATGAGCAGTTCTTC
TRBV30	TRBJ1-1	NA	NA	CAWSVQGGAEAFF	TGTGCCTGGAGTGTACAAGGGGGGGCTGAAGCTTTCTTT
TRBV12-3/TRBV12-4	TRBJ1-1	TRBD1	NA	CASSSVRGQGEGLGNTEAFF	TGTGCCAGCAGTTCCGTCCGCGGACAGGGCGAGGGTTTGGGGAACACTGAAGCTTTCTTT
TRBV2	TRBJ2-7	NA	once	CASSETAGVVSYEQYF	TGTGCCAGCAGTGAAACGGCCGGGGTAGTATCCTACGAGCAGTACTTC
TRBV27	TRBJ1-5	TRBD1	NA	CATSTGGYQPQHF	TGTGCCACCTCGACAGGGGGGTATCAGCCCCAGCATTTT
TRBV29-1	TRBJ1-2	NA	NA	CSVEERRQINYGYTF	TGCAGCGTTGAAGAACGAAGGCAGATAAACTATGGCTACACCTTC
TRBV27	TRBJ1-5	NA	NA	CASSLGGSDQPQHF	TGTGCCAGCAGTTTAGGGGGGTCCGATCAGCCCCAGCATTTT
TRBV12-5	TRBJ1-2	TRBD1	NA	CASGLGPLGGTGFSYGYTF	TGTGCTAGTGGTTTGGGCCCTTTAGGAGGGACAGGGTTCAGCTATGGCTACACCTTC
TRBV29-1	TRBJ1-1	NA	NA	CSVVSNVNTEAFF	TGCAGCGTTGTGTCTAACGTGAACACTGAAGCTTTCTTT
TRBV9	TRBJ1-1	NA	NA	CASSPLGGGEDTEAFF	TGTGCCAGCAGCCCCCTCGGTGGGGGGGAAGACACTGAAGCTTTCTTT
TRBV7-3	TRBJ2-7	NA	NA	CASSFGTDAYEQYF	TGTGCCAGCAGCTTTGGGACGGATGCCTACGAGCAGTACTTC
TRBV9	TRBJ2-7	TRBD2	NA	CASSPGGATYEQYF	TGTGCCAGCAGCCCCGGGGGGGCTACCTACGAGCAGTACTTC